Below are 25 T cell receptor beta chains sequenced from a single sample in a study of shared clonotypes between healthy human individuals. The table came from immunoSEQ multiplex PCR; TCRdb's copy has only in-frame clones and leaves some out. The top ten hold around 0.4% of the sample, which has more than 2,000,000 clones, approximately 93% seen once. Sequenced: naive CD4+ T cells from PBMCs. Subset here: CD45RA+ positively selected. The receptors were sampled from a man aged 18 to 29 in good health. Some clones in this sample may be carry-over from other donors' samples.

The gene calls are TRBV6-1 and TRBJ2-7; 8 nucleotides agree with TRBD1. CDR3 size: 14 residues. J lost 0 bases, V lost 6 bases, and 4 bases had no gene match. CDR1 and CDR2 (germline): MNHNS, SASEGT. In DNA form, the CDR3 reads TGTGCCAGCAGGTGGGACAGGAGCTCCTACGAGCAGTACTTC. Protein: CASRWDRSSYEQYF.

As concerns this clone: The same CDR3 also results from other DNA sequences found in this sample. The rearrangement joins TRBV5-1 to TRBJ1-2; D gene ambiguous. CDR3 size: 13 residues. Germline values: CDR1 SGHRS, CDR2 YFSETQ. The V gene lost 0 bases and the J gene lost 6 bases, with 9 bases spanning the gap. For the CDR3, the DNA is TGCGCCAGCAGCTTGGGTGGAGGCGATGGCTACACCTTC. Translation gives CASSLGGGDGYTF. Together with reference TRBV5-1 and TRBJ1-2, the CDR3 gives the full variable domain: KAGVTQTPRYLIKTRGQQVTLSCSPISGHRSVSWYQQTPGQGLQFLFEYFSETQRNKGNFPGRFSGRQFSNSRSEMNVSTLELGDSALYLCASSLGGGDGYTFGSGTRLTVV.

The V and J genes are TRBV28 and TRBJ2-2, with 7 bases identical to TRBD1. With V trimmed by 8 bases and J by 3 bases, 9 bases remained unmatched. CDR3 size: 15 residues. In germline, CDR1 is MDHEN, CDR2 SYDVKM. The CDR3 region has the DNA TGTGCCAGCCTCCCCCGGGACAGACACACCGGGGAGCTGTTTTTT. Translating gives CASLPRDRHTGELFF.

The CDR3 DNA sequence: TGTGCCAGCAGCGTAGGCTTAGGGGGCAACTATGGCTACACCTTC. Translating it yields CASSVGLGGNYGYTF. V usage is TRBV9 and J usage is TRBJ1-2; 7 nucleotides line up with TRBD1. The CDR3 is made up of 15 amino acids. Germline CDR1 reads SGDLS; CDR2 reads YYNGEE. Trimming removed 0 bases from V and 2 bases from J; junction bases left unmatched: 4.

In DNA form, the CDR3 reads TGTGCCAGCAGACTAAGGACAGGGGTAGATCAGCCCCAGCATTTT. Protein sequence: CASRLRTGVDQPQHF. The rearrangement links TRBV2 to TRBJ1-5; 9 nucleotides align to TRBD1. Unmatched junction bases numbered 8, after V lost 6 bases and J lost 5 bases. The CDR3 has 15 residues. Germline V CDR1 and CDR2: SNHLY, FYNNEI.

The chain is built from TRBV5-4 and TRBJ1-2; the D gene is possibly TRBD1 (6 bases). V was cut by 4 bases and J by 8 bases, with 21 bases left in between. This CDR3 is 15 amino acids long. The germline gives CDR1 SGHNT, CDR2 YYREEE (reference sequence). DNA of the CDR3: TGTGCCAGCAGCCCCGGAGAAACAGGGATACGCGGCTACACCTTC. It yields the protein CASSPGETGIRGYTF.

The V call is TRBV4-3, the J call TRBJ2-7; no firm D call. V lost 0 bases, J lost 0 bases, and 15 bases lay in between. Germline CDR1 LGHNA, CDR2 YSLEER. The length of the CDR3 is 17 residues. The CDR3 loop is CASSQETLGLYSYEQYF. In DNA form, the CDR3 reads TGCGCCAGCAGCCAAGAAACGTTGGGCCTTTACTCCTACGAGCAGTACTTC.

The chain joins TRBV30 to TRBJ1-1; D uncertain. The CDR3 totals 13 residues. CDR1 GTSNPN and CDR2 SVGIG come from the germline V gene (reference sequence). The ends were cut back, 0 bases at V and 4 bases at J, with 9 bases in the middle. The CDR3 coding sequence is TGTGCCTGGAGTGTTGAAGGAATCACTGAAGCTTTCTTT. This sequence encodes CAWSVEGITEAFF. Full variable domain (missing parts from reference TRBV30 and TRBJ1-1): SQTIHQWPATLVQPVGSPLSLECTVEGTSNPNLYWYRQAAGRGLQLLFYSVGIGQISSEVPQNLSASRPQDRQFILSSKKLLLSDSGFYLCAWSVEGITEAFFGQGTRLTVV.

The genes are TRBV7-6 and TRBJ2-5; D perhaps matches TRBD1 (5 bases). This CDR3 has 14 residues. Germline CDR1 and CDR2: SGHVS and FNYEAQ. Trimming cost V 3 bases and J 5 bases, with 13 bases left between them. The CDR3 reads CASSFGRAGETQYF. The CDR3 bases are TGTGCCAGCAGCTTCGGCAGGGCCGGGGAGACCCAGTACTTC.

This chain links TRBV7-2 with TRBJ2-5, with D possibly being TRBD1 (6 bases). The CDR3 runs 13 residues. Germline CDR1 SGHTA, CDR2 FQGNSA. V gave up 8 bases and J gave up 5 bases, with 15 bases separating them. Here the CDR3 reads CASCERGSETQYF. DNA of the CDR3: TGTGCCAGCTGCGAAAGGGGGTCGGAGACCCAGTACTTC.

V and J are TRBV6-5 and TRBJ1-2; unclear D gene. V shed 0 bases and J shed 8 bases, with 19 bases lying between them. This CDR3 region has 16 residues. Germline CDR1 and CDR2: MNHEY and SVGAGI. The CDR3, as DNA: TGTGCCAGCAGTTACTCGTTCCAGGATTCGGGCCGAGGCTACACCTTC. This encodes CASSYSFQDSGRGYTF.

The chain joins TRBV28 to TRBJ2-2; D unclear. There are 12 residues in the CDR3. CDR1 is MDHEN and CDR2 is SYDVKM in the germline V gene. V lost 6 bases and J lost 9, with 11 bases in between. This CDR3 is CASSRLARELFF. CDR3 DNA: TGTGCCAGCAGCCGATTAGCCAGGGAGCTGTTTTTT.

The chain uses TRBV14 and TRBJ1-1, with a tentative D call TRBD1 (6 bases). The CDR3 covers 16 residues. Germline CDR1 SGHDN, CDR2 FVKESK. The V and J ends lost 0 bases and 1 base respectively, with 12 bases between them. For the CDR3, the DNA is TGTGCCAGCAGCCAAGAGCTTGGCAGGGGGAACACTGAAGCTTTCTTT. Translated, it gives CASSQELGRGNTEAFF.

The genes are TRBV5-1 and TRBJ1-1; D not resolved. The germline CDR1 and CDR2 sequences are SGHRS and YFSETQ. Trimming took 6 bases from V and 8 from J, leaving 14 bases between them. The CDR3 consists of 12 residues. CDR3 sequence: CASTKTIGEAFF. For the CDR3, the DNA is TGCGCCAGCACCAAGACTATTGGCGAAGCTTTCTTT.

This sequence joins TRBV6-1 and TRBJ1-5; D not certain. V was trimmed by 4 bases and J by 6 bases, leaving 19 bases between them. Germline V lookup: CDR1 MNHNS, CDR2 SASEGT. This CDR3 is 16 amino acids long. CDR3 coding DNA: TGTGCCAGCAGTGCGTCGGGATCCATGAACAGTCAGCCCCAGCATTTT. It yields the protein CASSASGSMNSQPQHF.

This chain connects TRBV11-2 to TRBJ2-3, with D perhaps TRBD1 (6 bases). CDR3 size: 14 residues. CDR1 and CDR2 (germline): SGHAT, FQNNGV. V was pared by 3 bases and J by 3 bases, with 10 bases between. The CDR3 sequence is CASSLIGQTDTQYF. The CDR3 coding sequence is TGTGCCAGCAGCTTGATCGGACAGACAGATACGCAGTATTTT.

The CDR3 coding sequence is TGTGCCAGCAGACTACCGGGACAGAATGCCTACGAGCAGTACTTC. Translated, it gives CASRLPGQNAYEQYF. The chain uses TRBV11-2 and TRBJ2-7, with 7 bases lining up with TRBD1. This CDR3 spans 15 amino acids. Germline loops: CDR1 SGHAT, CDR2 FQNNGV. The V and J ends lost 6 bases and 2 bases, in that order; junction bases with no gene match: 10.

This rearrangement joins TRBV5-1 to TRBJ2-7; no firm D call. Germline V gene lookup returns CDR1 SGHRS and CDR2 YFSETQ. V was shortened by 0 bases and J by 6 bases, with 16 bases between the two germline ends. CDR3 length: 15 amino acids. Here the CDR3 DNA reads TGCGCCAGCAGCTTGGAGGCGGTCGGGTTCGTCGAGCAGTACTTC. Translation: CASSLEAVGFVEQYF.

The CDR3 DNA is TGCGCCAGCAGCCCCGCACCGACAGGCATGAACACTGAAGCTTTCTTT. Translated, it gives CASSPAPTGMNTEAFF. The rearrangement links TRBV5-1 to TRBJ1-1; a possible D gene is TRBD1 (6 bases). The V gene lost 4 bases and the J gene lost 0 bases, with 16 bases spanning the gap. CDR1 and CDR2 from the germline V gene are SGHRS and YFSETQ. The CDR3 is 16 residues long.

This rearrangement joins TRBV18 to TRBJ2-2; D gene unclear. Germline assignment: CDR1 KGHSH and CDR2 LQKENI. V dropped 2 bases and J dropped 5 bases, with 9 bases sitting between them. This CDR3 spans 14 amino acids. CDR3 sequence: CASSPGIETGELFF. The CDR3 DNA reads TGTGCCAGCTCACCAGGGATTGAGACCGGGGAGCTGTTTTTT.

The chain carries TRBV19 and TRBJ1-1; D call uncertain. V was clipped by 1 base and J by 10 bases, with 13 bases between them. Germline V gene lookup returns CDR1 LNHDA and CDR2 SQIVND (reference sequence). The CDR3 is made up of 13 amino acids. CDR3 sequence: CASSIVESGGAFF. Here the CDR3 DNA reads TGTGCCAGTAGTATAGTAGAGTCCGGCGGAGCTTTCTTT.

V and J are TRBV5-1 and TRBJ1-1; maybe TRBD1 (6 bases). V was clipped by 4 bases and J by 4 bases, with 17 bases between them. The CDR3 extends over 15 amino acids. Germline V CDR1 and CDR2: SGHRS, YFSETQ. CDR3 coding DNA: TGCGCCAGCAGCGGAAACAGGGAAGACGCCACTGAAGCTTTCTTT. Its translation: CASSGNREDATEAFF.

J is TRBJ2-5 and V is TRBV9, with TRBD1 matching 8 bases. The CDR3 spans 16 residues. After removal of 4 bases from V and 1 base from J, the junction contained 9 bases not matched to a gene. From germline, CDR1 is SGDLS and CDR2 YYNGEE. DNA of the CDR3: TGTGCCAGCAGCCCCCCTTTCGGGACAGGCCAAGAGACCCAGTACTTC. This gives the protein CASSPPFGTGQETQYF.

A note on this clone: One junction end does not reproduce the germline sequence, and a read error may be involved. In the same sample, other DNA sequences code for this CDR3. In DNA, the CDR3 is TGTGCCAGCAGCAGACAGGACAGGGGCGCCGGGGAGCTATTTTTT. Amino acid sequence: CASSRQDRGAGELFF. The chain links TRBV11-3 to TRBJ2-2; 9 bases are a match to TRBD1. The germline V gene encodes CDR1 SGHNT and CDR2 YENEEA. The CDR3 has 15 residues.

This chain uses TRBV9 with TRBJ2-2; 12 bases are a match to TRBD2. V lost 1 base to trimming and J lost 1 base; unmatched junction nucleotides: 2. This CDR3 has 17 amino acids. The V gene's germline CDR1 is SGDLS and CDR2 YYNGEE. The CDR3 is CASSVQTSGRNTGELFF. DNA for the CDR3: TGTGCCAGCAGCGTACAGACTAGCGGGAGGAACACCGGGGAGCTGTTTTTT.